A single sample gave rise to the 18 T cell receptor beta chains below, sequenced in a study of blood T cell repertoires in COVID-19. Clones were read by immunoSEQ multiplex PCR, and TCRdb kept only the in-frame ones, dropping some. The data hold some 120,000 clones, with approximately 84% observed a single time. The sequenced sample was peripheral blood. These receptors all come from a woman aged 25 to 39 who had recovered from COVID-19.

V gene TRBV24-1 combines with J gene TRBJ1-2; D is unresolved. This CDR3 comprises 13 residues. V lost 9 bases to trimming and J lost 2 bases, with 12 bases between them. Germline values: CDR1 KGHDR, CDR2 SFDVKD. CDR3 protein: CATSGIPNYGYTF. The CDR3 DNA reads as TGTGCCACCTCGGGGATCCCCAACTATGGCTACACCTTC.

This clone showed up just a few times. The chain joins TRBV3-1 (or the pseudogene TRBV3-2) to TRBJ2-3, with D tentatively TRBD2 (5 bases). CDR1 and CDR2 (germline): LGHDT, YNNKEL (reference sequence). This CDR3 spans 13 amino acids. V gave up 1 base and J gave up 13 bases, with 15 bases separating them. This CDR3 reads CASSQGGRRKEYF. The CDR3 DNA sequence: TGTGCCAGCAGCCAAGGCGGGCGGCGAAAGGAGTATTTT.

The chain recombines TRBV19 with TRBJ2-5, with 12 nucleotides matching TRBD1. Germline V gene sequence: CDR1 LNHDA, CDR2 SQIVND (reference sequence). This CDR3 comprises 14 residues. The trim removed 6 bases at V and 3 bases at J, leaving 2 bases unmatched. DNA for the CDR3: TGTGCCAGTAGGGGACAGGGGGCTAAAGAGACCCAGTACTTC. It translates to CASRGQGAKETQYF.

The chain recombines TRBV7-9 with TRBJ2-5, with 13 bases matching TRBD2. CDR1 SEHNR and CDR2 FQNEAQ come from the germline V gene (reference sequence). The CDR3 runs 16 residues. The trim removed 4 bases at V and 5 bases at J, leaving 7 bases unmatched. CDR3 region: CASSSGLAGVLETQYF. The CDR3 region has the DNA TGTGCCAGCAGCTCCGGACTAGCGGGAGTTCTGGAGACCCAGTACTTC.

The chain carries TRBV20-1 and TRBJ2-2; 7 bases line up with TRBD2. There are 18 residues in the CDR3. CDR1 is DFQATT and CDR2 is SNEGSKA in the germline V gene (reference sequence). The J segment lost 5 bases and the V segment lost 3 bases, leaving 18 bases of the junction unmatched. The CDR3 is CSASYHLLGRVETGELFF. Here the CDR3 DNA reads TGCAGTGCTAGTTACCATTTGTTAGGGAGGGTAGAGACCGGGGAGCTGTTTTTT.

In its sample, this clone was seen once. V gene TRBV25-1 combines with J gene TRBJ2-3; a possible D gene is TRBD1 (5 bases). Germline values: CDR1 MGHDK, CDR2 SYGVNS. Trimming pared 6 bases from V and 2 bases from J, leaving 9 bases between. CDR3 length: 13 amino acids. The CDR3 spells CASSAGHTDTQYF. The CDR3 DNA follows: TGTGCCAGCAGCGCCGGACACACAGATACGCAGTATTTT.

This rearrangement joins TRBV11-1 to TRBJ2-7; the match to TRBD1 covers 7 bases. Germline CDR1 and CDR2: SGHAT and FQDESV (reference sequence). There are 14 residues in the CDR3. After removal of 2 bases from V and 6 bases from J, the junction contained 7 bases not matched to a gene. The CDR3 nucleotides are TGTGCCAGCAGCTTACGGAAAGACAGGGCCGAGCAGTACTTC. Amino acids: CASSLRKDRAEQYF.

The CDR3 DNA reads TGTGCCACCGGAGCGGAAGCCAAAAACATTCAGTACTTC. Translation gives CATGAEAKNIQYF. V usage is TRBV19 and J usage is TRBJ2-4, with a tentative D call TRBD2 (5 bases). CDR1 is LNHDA and CDR2 is SQIVND in the germline V gene (reference sequence). The CDR3 loop spans 13 amino acids. V lost 10 bases and J 0 bases, leaving 10 bases between the germline ends.

This sequence joins TRBV3-1 (or the pseudogene TRBV3-2) and TRBJ2-7; D is uncertain. The germline gives CDR1 LGHDT, CDR2 YNNKEL (reference sequence). The CDR3 sequence is 13 residues long. Trimming took off 4 bases at V and 1 base at J, with 8 bases between the two ends. CDR3 nucleotides: TGTGCCAGCAGCCTTGCGGCGTCCTACGAGCAGTACTTC. This codes for CASSLAASYEQYF.

The chain has TRBV29-1 and TRBJ1-2; TRBD1 matches 8 bases. Germline V gives CDR1 SQVTM, CDR2 ANQGSEA. Losses at the gene ends were 5 bases for V and 0 bases for J; bases not matched to a gene: 8. The length of the CDR3 is 15 residues. In DNA, the CDR3 is TGCAGCGTTCCCGTTACAGGGGGGGCTAACTATGGCTACACCTTC. Amino acids: CSVPVTGGANYGYTF.

The gene calls are TRBV6-6 and TRBJ2-1; D is unclear. Germline loops: CDR1 MNHNY, CDR2 SVGAGI (reference sequence). This CDR3 spans 13 amino acids. Trimming took off 5 bases at V and 2 bases at J, with 7 bases between the two ends. The CDR3 nucleotides read TGTGCCAGCAGTCCTATTGCCTACAATGAGCAGTTCTTC. Translating it yields CASSPIAYNEQFF.

The chain links TRBV2 to TRBJ2-1, with 11 bases fitting TRBD2. Germline CDR1 reads SNHLY; CDR2 reads FYNNEI. This CDR3 has 17 residues. With V trimmed by 4 bases and J by 4 bases, 9 bases remained unmatched. CDR3 region: CASSARLAGWSYNEQFF. CDR3 DNA: TGTGCCAGCAGTGCTCGACTAGCGGGATGGTCGTACAATGAGCAGTTCTTC.

The gene calls are TRBV5-1 and TRBJ1-1, with TRBD1 matching over 12 bases. The CDR3 runs to 14 residues. The V gene end was trimmed by 3 bases and the J gene end by 4 bases; junction bases not matched to a gene: 1. Germline V lookup: CDR1 SGHRS, CDR2 YFSETQ. The CDR3 nucleotides read TGCGCCAGCAGCTCGGGACAGGGGGCCACTGAAGCTTTCTTT. The encoded protein is CASSSGQGATEAFF.

V usage is TRBV7-3 and J usage is TRBJ2-2; D is ambiguous. V was trimmed by 2 bases and J by 5 bases, leaving 15 bases between them. This CDR3 contains 16 residues. The V gene's germline CDR1 is SGHTA and CDR2 FQGTGA. In DNA form, the CDR3 reads TGTGCCAGCAGCTTAGCAGGCGATCTCCTAACCGGGGAGCTGTTTTTT. Protein product: CASSLAGDLLTGELFF.

The gene calls are TRBV6-7 and TRBJ2-5; D gene unclear. TRBV6-7 is an ORF, with its function uncertain. Trimming left V 6 bases short and J 1 base short, with 12 bases between. This CDR3 has 14 amino acids. The CDR3 region has the DNA TGTGCCAGCAGCGCCGCACAGCTCCAAGAGACCCAGTACTTC. Translation: CASSAAQLQETQYF.

The gene calls are TRBV19 and TRBJ1-4; tentatively, D is TRBD1 (5 bases). Germline CDR1 is LNHDA and CDR2 is SQIVND (reference sequence). The V and J ends lost 7 bases and 4 bases respectively, with 22 bases between them. The length of the CDR3 is 17 residues. CDR3 sequence: CASTIRQTLLGNEKLFF. DNA of the CDR3: TGTGCCAGTACCATACGACAGACACTCCTGGGTAATGAAAAACTGTTTTTT.

The V and J genes are TRBV14 and TRBJ2-7; D possibly corresponds to TRBD2 (6 bases). The germline V gene has CDR1 SGHDN and CDR2 FVKESK. V was clipped by 1 base and J by 0 bases, with 10 bases between them. The CDR3 extends over 15 amino acids. The CDR3 loop is CASSQAGGSSYEQYF. Written as DNA, the CDR3 is TGTGCCAGCAGCCAAGCTGGGGGGAGCTCCTACGAGCAGTACTTC.

V gene TRBV2 combines with J gene TRBJ2-3, with TRBD2 identical over 8 bases. This CDR3 has 14 amino acids. Trimming at V came to 10 bases and at J to 5 bases, leaving 11 bases not matched to a gene. The germline CDR1 and CDR2 sequences are SNHLY and FYNNEI. DNA for the CDR3: TGTGCCAAAGGACCGGGAGGGTCCCTAGATACGCAGTATTTT. The encoded protein is CAKGPGGSLDTQYF.